These T cell receptor beta chains were read from a single sample in a study of cytomegalovirus exposure and HLA in healthy donors. Some clones are missing from TCRdb's copy, which holds only in-frame ones; the method was immunoSEQ multiplex PCR. Of around 100,000 clones in the sample, around 74% are singletons; the top ten hold approximately 14%. Sequencing was carried out using PBMCs. The receptors shown here come from a male donor in good health and CMV-seropositive. The CDR3 runs from the conserved cysteine through the conserved F or W. The D gene is left open where the match is weak. A clone size is listed for some rows: how often the clone was seen (once, few, many), or a class if it is expanded.

V: TRBV2; size: few; J: TRBJ2-7; length: 14; D: TRBD1; DNA: TGTGCCAGCAGTGCAAACAGGGGATTCGACGAGCAGTACTTC; CDR3: CASSANRGFDEQYF
V: TRBV19; size: .; J: TRBJ1-2; length: 13; D: .; DNA: TGTGCCAGTAGTATTAGGGGAAACTATGGCTACACCTTC; CDR3: CASSIRGNYGYTF
V: TRBV5-6; size: .; J: TRBJ1-5; length: 13; D: .; DNA: TGTGCCAGCAGCTCCGGACAGAATCAGCCCCAGCATTTT; CDR3: CASSSGQNQPQHF
V: TRBV5-5; size: .; J: TRBJ2-1; length: 15; D: TRBD2; DNA: TGTGCCAGCAGCTTGTTCCTAGCGGTAAACAATGAGCAGTTCTTC; CDR3: CASSLFLAVNNEQFF
V: TRBV29-1; size: .; J: TRBJ1-2; length: 13; D: TRBD1; DNA: TGCAGCGTAGGACAGGGACGGGACTATGGCTACACCTTC; CDR3: CSVGQGRDYGYTF
V: TRBV5-1; size: .; J: TRBJ2-7; length: 14; D: .; DNA: TGCGCCAGCAGCCTCGCGGTGGGACTTTACGAGCAGTACTTC; CDR3: CASSLAVGLYEQYF
V: TRBV2; size: .; J: TRBJ1-1; length: 12; D: .; DNA: TGTGCCAGCAGTGACCAGGGTGTAGAAGCTTTCTTT; CDR3: CASSDQGVEAFF
V: TRBV11-2; size: few; J: TRBJ1-6; length: 15; D: TRBD1; DNA: TGTGCCAGCAGCATCAGGACAGGTTATAATTCACCCCTCCACTTT; CDR3: CASSIRTGYNSPLHF
V: TRBV28; size: .; J: TRBJ2-7; length: 14; D: TRBD1; DNA: TGTGCCAGCAGGGCCGGGACAGGGGCCTACGAGCAGTACTTC; CDR3: CASRAGTGAYEQYF
V: TRBV30; size: .; J: TRBJ2-7; length: 13; D: TRBD1; DNA: TGTGCCTGGAGTGTAGGGACAGACTACGAGCGGTACTTC; CDR3: CAWSVGTDYERYF
V: TRBV28; size: .; J: TRBJ2-5; length: 14; D: TRBD2; DNA: TGTGCCAGCAGCCAGGGACTACACCAAGAGACCCAGTACTTC; CDR3: CASSQGLHQETQYF
V: TRBV7-6; size: .; J: TRBJ2-5; length: 16; D: TRBD2; DNA: TGTGCCAGCAACCCGAGGGCCCTAGCGGGGTTAGGGACCCAGTACTTC; CDR3: CASNPRALAGLGTQYF
V: TRBV6-1; size: .; J: TRBJ1-5; length: 15; D: .; DNA: TGTGCCAGCAGTGGAGAGGCCAGGGATAATCAGCCCCAGCATTTT; CDR3: CASSGEARDNQPQHF
V: TRBV7-9; size: .; J: TRBJ1-1; length: 13; D: .; DNA: TGTGCCAGCAGCCCCAATGGGGCCACTGAAGCTTTCTTT; CDR3: CASSPNGATEAFF
V: TRBV7-2; size: .; J: TRBJ2-1; length: 13; D: .; DNA: TGTGCCAGCAGCTCGCGGTTCCCCGGTGAGCAGTTCTTC; CDR3: CASSSRFPGEQFF
V: TRBV25-1; size: .; J: TRBJ2-5; length: 13; D: .; DNA: TGTGCCAGCAGTGTACGGGGTCGAGAGACCCAGTACTTC; CDR3: CASSVRGRETQYF
V: TRBV4-1; size: .; J: TRBJ1-5; length: 15; D: TRBD1; DNA: TGCGCCAGCAGCTTGGACAGGGGTAGCAATCAGCCCCAGCATTTT; CDR3: CASSLDRGSNQPQHF
V: TRBV10-3; size: once; J: TRBJ1-2; length: 15; D: TRBD1; DNA: TGTGCCATCAGTGAGCCGGGACAGGTTAACTATGGCTACACCTTC; CDR3: CAISEPGQVNYGYTF
V: TRBV7-2; size: .; J: TRBJ1-1; length: 14; D: .; DNA: TGTGCCAGCAGCCCACTGATATTGAACACTGAAGCTTTCTTT; CDR3: CASSPLILNTEAFF
V: TRBV5-1; size: .; J: TRBJ2-5; length: 14; D: .; DNA: TGCGCCAGCAGCTTGGGGAGGAGGGAAGGGACCCAGTACTTC; CDR3: CASSLGRREGTQYF
V: TRBV28; size: .; J: TRBJ2-7; length: 16; D: TRBD2; DNA: TGTGCCAGCACCTCCTTCCGGGGCGGGGGGACCTACGAGCAGTACTTC; CDR3: CASTSFRGGGTYEQYF
V: TRBV5-1; size: .; J: TRBJ1-2; length: 14; D: TRBD1; DNA: TGCGCCAGCAGCCCGACAGGGGCGGACTATGGCTACACCTTC; CDR3: CASSPTGADYGYTF
V: TRBV5-1; size: .; J: TRBJ1-3; length: 16; D: .; DNA: TGCGCCAGCAGCTCAGAGGGGGGGTTCTCTGGAAACACCATATATTTT; CDR3: CASSSEGGFSGNTIYF
V: TRBV5-4; size: .; J: TRBJ1-1; length: 12; D: .; DNA: TGTGCCAGCAGCTTTGGGCAGATTGAAGCTTTCTTT; CDR3: CASSFGQIEAFF
V: TRBV29-1; size: .; J: TRBJ2-7; length: 13; D: TRBD1; DNA: TGCAGCGTCGAGACAGGGAGCTCCTACGAGCAGTACTTC; CDR3: CSVETGSSYEQYF
V: TRBV10-1; size: .; J: TRBJ1-1; length: 14; D: .; DNA: TGCGCCAGCAGGGTCGGAGAGATGAACACTGAAGCTTTCTTT; CDR3: CASRVGEMNTEAFF
V: TRBV6-1; size: few; J: TRBJ2-1; length: 15; D: TRBD2; DNA: TGTGCCAGCAGCTCATCGGGAGGCTCCTACAATGAGCAGTTCTTC; CDR3: CASSSSGGSYNEQFF
V: TRBV4-2; size: once; J: TRBJ1-2; length: 16; D: TRBD1; DNA: TGTGCCAGCAGCCAAGGGGTGGACAGGGGATTCTATGGCTACACCTTC; CDR3: CASSQGVDRGFYGYTF
V: TRBV28; size: .; J: TRBJ1-5; length: 15; D: TRBD1; DNA: TGTGCCAGCAGGACCCAGGGGGCGGGCAATCAGCCCCAGCATTTT; CDR3: CASRTQGAGNQPQHF
V: TRBV9; size: .; J: TRBJ2-7; length: 14; D: .; DNA: TGTGCCAGCAGCCCTCTGACAGATCCCTACGAGCAGTACTTC; CDR3: CASSPLTDPYEQYF
V: TRBV5-1; size: .; J: TRBJ2-2; length: 16; D: TRBD2; DNA: TGCGCCAGCAGCTTCCTAGCGGGGGGGAACACCGGGGAGCTGTTTTTT; CDR3: CASSFLAGGNTGELFF